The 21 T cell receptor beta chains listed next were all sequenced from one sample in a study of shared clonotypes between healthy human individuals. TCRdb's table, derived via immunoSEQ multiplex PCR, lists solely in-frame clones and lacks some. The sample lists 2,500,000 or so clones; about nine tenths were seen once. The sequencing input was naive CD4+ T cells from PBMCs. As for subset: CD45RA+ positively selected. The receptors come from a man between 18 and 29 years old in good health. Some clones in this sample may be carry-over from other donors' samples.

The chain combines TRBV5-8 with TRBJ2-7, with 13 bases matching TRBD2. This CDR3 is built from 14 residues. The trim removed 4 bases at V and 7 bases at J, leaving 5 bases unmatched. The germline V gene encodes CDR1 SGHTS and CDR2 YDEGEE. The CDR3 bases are TGTGCCAGCAGCCAACTAGCGGGAGGGCGAGAGCAGTACTTC. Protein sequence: CASSQLAGGREQYF.

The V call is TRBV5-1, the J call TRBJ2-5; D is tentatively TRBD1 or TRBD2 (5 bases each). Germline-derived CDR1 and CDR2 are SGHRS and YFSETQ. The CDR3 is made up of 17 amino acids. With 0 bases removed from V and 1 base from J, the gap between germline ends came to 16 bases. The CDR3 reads CASSLAGQLQPQETQYF. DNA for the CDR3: TGCGCCAGCAGCTTGGCGGGGCAGCTTCAGCCCCAAGAGACCCAGTACTTC.

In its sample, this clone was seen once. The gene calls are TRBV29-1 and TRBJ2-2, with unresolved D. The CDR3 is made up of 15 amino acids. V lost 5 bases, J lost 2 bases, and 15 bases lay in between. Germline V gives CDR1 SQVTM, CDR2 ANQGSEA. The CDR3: CSVLERSTNTGELFF. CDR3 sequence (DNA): TGCAGCGTTCTAGAGCGTTCCACTAACACCGGGGAGCTGTTTTTT.

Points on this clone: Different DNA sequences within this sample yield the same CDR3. DNA of the CDR3: TGCGCCAGCAGCTTGGTCCCGGACACAGATACGCAGTATTTT. It is translated as CASSLVPDTDTQYF. This chain connects TRBV5-1 to TRBJ2-3; D gene ambiguous. The CDR3 contains 14 residues. The V gene lost 0 bases and the J gene lost 2 bases, with 7 bases spanning the gap. Germline CDR1 reads SGHRS; CDR2 reads YFSETQ.

In nucleotides, the CDR3 is TGTGCCTGGAGTGCGGGAGCAAACGGGATGACTGAAGCTTTCTTT. It is translated as CAWSAGANGMTEAFF. J is TRBJ1-1 and V is TRBV30; D unresolved. V lost 1 base and J lost 5, with 17 bases in between. This CDR3 is 15 amino acids long. CDR1 is GTSNPN and CDR2 is SVGIG in the germline V gene (reference sequence).

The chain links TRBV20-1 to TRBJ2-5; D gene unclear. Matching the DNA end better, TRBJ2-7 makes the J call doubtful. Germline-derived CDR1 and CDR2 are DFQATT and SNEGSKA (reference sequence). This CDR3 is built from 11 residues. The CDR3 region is CSARYGYEQYF. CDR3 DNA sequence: TGCAGTGCTAGGTACGGCTACGAGCAGTACTTC.

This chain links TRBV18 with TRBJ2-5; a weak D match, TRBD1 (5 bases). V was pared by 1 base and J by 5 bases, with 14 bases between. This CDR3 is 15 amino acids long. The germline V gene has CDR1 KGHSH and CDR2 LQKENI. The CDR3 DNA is TGTGCCAGCTCACCACGCCTGGGGAAGGGGGAGACCCAGTACTTC. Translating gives CASSPRLGKGETQYF.

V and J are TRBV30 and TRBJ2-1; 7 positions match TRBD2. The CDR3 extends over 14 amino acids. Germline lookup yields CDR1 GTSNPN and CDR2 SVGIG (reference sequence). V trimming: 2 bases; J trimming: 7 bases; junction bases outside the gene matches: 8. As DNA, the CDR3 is TGTGCCTGGAGTCGGGGCGGGAGAAGGAATGAGCAGTTCTTC. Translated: CAWSRGGRRNEQFF.

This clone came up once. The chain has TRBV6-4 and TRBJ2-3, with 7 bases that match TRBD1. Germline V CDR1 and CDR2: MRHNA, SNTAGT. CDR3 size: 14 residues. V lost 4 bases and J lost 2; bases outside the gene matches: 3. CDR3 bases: TGTGCCAGCAGTGCCCAGGGGGACACAGATACGCAGTATTTT. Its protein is CASSAQGDTDTQYF.

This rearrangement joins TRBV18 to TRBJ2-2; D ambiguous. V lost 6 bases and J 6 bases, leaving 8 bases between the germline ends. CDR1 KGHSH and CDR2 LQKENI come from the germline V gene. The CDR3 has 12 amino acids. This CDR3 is CASSLDAGELFF. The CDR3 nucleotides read TGTGCCAGCTCTCTCGATGCCGGGGAGCTGTTTTTT.

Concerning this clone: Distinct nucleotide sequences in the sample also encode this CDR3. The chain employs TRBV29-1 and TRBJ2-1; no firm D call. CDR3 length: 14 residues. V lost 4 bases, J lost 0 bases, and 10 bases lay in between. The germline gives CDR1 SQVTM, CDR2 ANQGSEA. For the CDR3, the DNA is TGCAGCGTTGGGGGTAGGAGCTCCTACAATGAGCAGTTCTTC. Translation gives CSVGGRSSYNEQFF.

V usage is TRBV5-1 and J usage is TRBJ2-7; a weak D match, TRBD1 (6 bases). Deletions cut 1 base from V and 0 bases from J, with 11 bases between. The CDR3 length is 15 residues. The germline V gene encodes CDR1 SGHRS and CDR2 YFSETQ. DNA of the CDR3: TGCGCCAGCAGCTTGTCAGGGGCCGACTCCTACGAGCAGTACTTC. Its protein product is CASSLSGADSYEQYF.

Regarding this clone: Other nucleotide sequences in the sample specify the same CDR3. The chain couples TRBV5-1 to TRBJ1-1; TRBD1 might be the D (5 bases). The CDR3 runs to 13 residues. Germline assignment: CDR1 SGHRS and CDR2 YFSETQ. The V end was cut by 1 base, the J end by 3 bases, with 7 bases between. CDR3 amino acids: CASSLKTDTEAFF. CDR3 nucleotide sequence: TGCGCCAGCAGCTTGAAGACAGACACTGAAGCTTTCTTT.

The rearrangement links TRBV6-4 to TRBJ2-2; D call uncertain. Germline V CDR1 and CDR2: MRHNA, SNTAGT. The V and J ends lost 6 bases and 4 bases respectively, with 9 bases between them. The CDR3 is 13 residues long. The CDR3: CASSRTGTGELFF. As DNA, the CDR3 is TGTGCCAGCAGCAGGACGGGCACCGGGGAGCTGTTTTTT.

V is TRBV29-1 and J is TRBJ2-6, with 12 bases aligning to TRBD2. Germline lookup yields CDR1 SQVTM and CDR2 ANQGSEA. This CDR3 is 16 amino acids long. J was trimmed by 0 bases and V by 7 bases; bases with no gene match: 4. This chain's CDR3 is CSARLAGASGANVLTF. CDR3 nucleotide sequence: TGCAGCGCCAGACTAGCGGGGGCCTCTGGGGCCAACGTCCTGACTTTC. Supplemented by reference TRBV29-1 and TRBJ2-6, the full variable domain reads SAVISQKPSRDICQRGTSLTIQCQVDSQVTMMFWYRQQPGQSLTLIATANQGSEATYESGFVIDKFPISRPNLTFSTLTVSNMSPEDSSIYLCSARLAGASGANVLTFGAGSRLTVL.

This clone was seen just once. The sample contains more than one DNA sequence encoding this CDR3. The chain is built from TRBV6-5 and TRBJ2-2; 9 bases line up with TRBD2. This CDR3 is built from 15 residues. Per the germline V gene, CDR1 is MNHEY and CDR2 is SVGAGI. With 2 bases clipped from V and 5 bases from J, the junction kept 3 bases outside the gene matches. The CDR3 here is CASSYGGRGTGELFF. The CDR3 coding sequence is TGTGCCAGCAGTTACGGCGGGAGGGGGACCGGGGAGCTGTTTTTT.

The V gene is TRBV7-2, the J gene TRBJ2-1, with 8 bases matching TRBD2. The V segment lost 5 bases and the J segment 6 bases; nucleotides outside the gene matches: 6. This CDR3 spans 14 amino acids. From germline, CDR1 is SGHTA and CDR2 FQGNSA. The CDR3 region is CASSTPGTSNEQFF. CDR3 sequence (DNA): TGTGCCAGCAGCACCCCCGGGACTAGCAATGAGCAGTTCTTC.

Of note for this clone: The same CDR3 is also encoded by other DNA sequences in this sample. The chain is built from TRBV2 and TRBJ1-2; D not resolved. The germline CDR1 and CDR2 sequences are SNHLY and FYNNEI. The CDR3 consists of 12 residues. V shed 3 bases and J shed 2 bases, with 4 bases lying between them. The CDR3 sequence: CASSDPNYGYTF. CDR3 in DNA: TGTGCCAGCAGTGACCCAAACTATGGCTACACCTTC.

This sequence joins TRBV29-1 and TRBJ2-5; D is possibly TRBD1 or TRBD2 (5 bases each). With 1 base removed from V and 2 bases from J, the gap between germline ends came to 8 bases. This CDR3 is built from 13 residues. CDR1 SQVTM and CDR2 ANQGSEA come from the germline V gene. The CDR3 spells CSVEGDGQETQYF. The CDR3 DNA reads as TGCAGCGTTGAAGGGGACGGACAAGAGACCCAGTACTTC. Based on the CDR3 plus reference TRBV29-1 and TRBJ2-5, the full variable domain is SAVISQKPSRDICQRGTSLTIQCQVDSQVTMMFWYRQQPGQSLTLIATANQGSEATYESGFVIDKFPISRPNLTFSTLTVSNMSPEDSSIYLCSVEGDGQETQYFGPGTRLLVL.

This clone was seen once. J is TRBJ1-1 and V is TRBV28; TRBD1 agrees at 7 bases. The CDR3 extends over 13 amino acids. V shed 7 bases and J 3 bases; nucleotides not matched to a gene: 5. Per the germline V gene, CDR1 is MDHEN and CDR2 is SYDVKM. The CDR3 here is CASTSGGYTEAFF. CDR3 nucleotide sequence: TGTGCCAGCACTTCAGGGGGTTACACTGAAGCTTTCTTT.

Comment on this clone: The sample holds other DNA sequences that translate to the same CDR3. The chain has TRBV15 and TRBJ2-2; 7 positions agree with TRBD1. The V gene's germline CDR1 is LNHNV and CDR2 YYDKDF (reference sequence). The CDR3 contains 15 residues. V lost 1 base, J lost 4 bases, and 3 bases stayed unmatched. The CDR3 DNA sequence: TGTGCCACCAGCAGAGTCAGGGGGAGCACCGGGGAGCTGTTTTTT. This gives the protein CATSRVRGSTGELFF.